This T cell receptor (beta chain) came from a study of neoadjuvant anti-PD-1 for oral cavity cancer (dated by TCRdb to the early 2020s). For the study in its entirety: Before curative-intent surgical resection, most patients were given three to four biweekly doses of nivolumab at 3 mg/kg. A fourth nivolumab dose was given around day 43 to patients without progression, and definitive surgical resection was performed in those patients on days 50-56. Responders were defined as patients with complete response, partial response or stable disease by RECIST 1.1; non-responders were defined as patients with progression. The parent correlative cohort included over nine patients, with an approximately 32% response rate. On the study overall, not on this receptor specifically: Only three patients per response group were included in the TCR analyses, and larger cohorts for validation were called for by the authors. After neoadjuvant nivolumab, non-responders showed significantly higher T cell clonality (Gini index) in PBMCs than responders did. Higher pretreatment blood TCRbeta clonality and lower post-treatment tumor TCRbeta clonality were correlated with higher pretreatment blood Treg/Th17 ratios.

PBMC libraries used mostly 450 to 500 ng of input genomic DNA for deep sequencing, with six replicates per sample. Following the manufacturer's instructions, the team built TCRbeta libraries using the immunoSEQ hsTCRbeta kit. Sequencing of the completed libraries took place using an Illumina NovaSeq 6000 S4 flow cell after they had been pooled to roughly 3.2 nM. Concerning the study's data processing: The immunoSEQ Analyzer handled quality control and preprocessing of the raw data. The analysis was limited to productive rearrangements, and each clonotype was defined by a unique CDR3 amino acid sequence. Repertoire clonality was estimated as the Gini-Simpson index, computed with the R package tcR. Student's t test was used to compare Gini indices, and Pearson correlation was used to assess associations with tumor size change. TCRdb mirrors the immuneACCESS table, restricted to in-frame sequences. Some clones are absent from its copies; in checked studies, under half trace to an unresolved V gene, and the reason for the others is unknown. Clonal size and the V and J genes are those of that table, whereas D and trimming came from the DNA. A total of 15,000 to 20,000 clones appear in this sample, roughly three quarters of them only once. The ten largest clones add up to 2.7% of the sample.

This specimen's time point label, per the study, means: before neoadjuvant nivolumab. The patients had newly diagnosed stage II-IVA oral cavity squamous cell carcinoma and had not received any prior systemic or radiation treatment. The cohort was composed of patients with HPV-negative, locally advanced oral cavity squamous cell carcinoma. Peripheral blood mononuclear cells were analyzed directly and were not maintained or expanded in culture. The samples were drawn from a longitudinal correlative study tied to a single-arm phase II trial testing neoadjuvant nivolumab in oral cavity squamous cell carcinoma. Subject-matched pre- and post-treatment PBMCs and tumors from three responders and three non-responders were subjected to genomic DNA-based TCRbeta sequencing. Peripheral blood mononuclear cells were drawn once before nivolumab treatment and a second time after treatment, when surgery took place. The Maxwell RSC DNA from Cells kit was used to extract genomic DNA from PBMCs.

V and J lose 4 bases and 7 bases, and a span of 17 bases separates them. CDR1 is given as MDHEN and CDR2 as SYDVKM, both from the germline V gene. The CDR3, cysteine through phenylalanine, is 14 amino acids long. The entry retains the CDR3 DNA only, 42 bases that are in frame from base 1. A note on this clone: No antigen is known for it. The sample holds no much larger clone one base away, and base qualities are not on file.

This specimen consisted of PBMCs, obtained before nivolumab (anti-PD-1) treatment. The chain uses TRBV28 and TRBJ2-7, with the D gene tentatively TRBD1 or TRBD2, based on 6 matching bases in each. This sequence originates from a person between 40 and 79 years old with oral cavity squamous cell carcinoma. CDR3 loop: CASSSTGALREQYF. The DNA sequence follows: TGTGCCAGCAGTTCGACGGGGGCGTTGAGGGAGCAGTACTTC.